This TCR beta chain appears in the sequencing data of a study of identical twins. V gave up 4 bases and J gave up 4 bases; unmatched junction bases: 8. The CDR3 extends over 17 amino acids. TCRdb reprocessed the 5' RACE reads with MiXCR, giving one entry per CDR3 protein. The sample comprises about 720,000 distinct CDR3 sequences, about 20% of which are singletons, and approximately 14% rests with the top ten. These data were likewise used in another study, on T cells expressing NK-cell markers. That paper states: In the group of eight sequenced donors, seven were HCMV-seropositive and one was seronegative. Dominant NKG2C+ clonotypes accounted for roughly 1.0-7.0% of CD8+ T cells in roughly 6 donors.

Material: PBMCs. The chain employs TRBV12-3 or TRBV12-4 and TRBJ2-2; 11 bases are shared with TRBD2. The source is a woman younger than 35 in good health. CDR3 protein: CASSSFSGGAGTGELFF. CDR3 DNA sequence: TGTGCCAGCAGTTCTTTTAGCGGGGGGGCCGGCACCGGGGAGCTGTTTTTT.